This T cell receptor beta chain was found in a study of shared clonotypes between healthy human individuals. Study-wide results and limits: Relative to clonotypes present in all four donors, those not shared had lower generation probabilities. Shared across a handful of donors were roughly 5% of the naive CD4 clonotypes.

The assay was immunoSEQ multiplex PCR, and TCRdb's table has in-frame clones only and misses some. The data contain roughly 2.6 million clones, approximately 92% of them singletons. Comment on this clone: What it binds is unknown.

Trimming cost V 2 bases and J 6 bases; bases outside gene matches: 6. CDR3 length: 14 amino acids. The V gene's germline CDR1 is MNHNY and CDR2 SVGAGI (reference sequence). Those who donated, Caucasian adults without exception, all lived in Nashville, Tennessee. CD45RA-negative memory and CD45RA+ naive subsets were split from the CD4+ cells. This receptor was obtained from a man between 18 and 35 years old in good health. What was sequenced was naive CD4+ T cells sorted from blood. Subset here: CD45RA+ positively selected. V gene TRBV6-6 combines with J gene TRBJ2-7, with TRBD2 identical over 8 bases. Here the CDR3 DNA reads TGTGCCAGCAGTTACGGAGCGGGAGAGGGCGAGCAGTACTTC. Protein sequence: CASSYGAGEGEQYF.